Listed below are T cell receptor beta chains from one sample, sequenced in a study of PD-1 blockade in classical Hodgkin lymphoma. Profiling relied on immunoSEQ multiplex PCR, and the TCRdb table lists in-frame clones only, not all of them. The table has approximately 44,000 clones, nearly 70% seen once; the top ten hold over 2.5%. Sequences were derived from peripheral blood mononuclear cells (PBMCs), sampled before the fourth cycle of nivolumab. The receptor set was obtained from a human donor with classical Hodgkin lymphoma. Each CDR3 is given without its conserved first and last residue.

>TRBV11-2|TRBJ2-3
ASSDGPGPGDTQY
>TRBV4-2|TRBJ1-5
ASSQAIGGNQPQH
>TRBV6-1|TRBJ2-3
ASSDRATDTQY
>TRBV13|TRBJ2-7
ASSFIVGTASSEQY
>TRBV13|-
ASSSGQSYEQY
>TRBV2|TRBJ2-5
ASSGPSSERETQY
>TRBV28|TRBJ2-1
ASSYKGGYNEQF
>TRBV5-6|TRBJ2-2
ASSYGLAVGTGELF
>TRBV4-3|TRBJ1-1
ASSQGSGSEAF
>TRBV6-1|TRBJ2-7
ASSEWVAYYEQY
>TRBV6-6|TRBJ1-1
ASSYSSLGSLEAF
>TRBV6-5|TRBJ2-2
ASSPMGGSTGELF
>TRBV9|TRBJ2-1
ASSVGDGAGKEF
>TRBV7-2|TRBJ2-5
ASSLGLAIETQY
>TRBV11-3|TRBJ2-2
ASSSGQDTGELF
>TRBV11-2|TRBJ2-7
ASSSFYEQY
>TRBV29-1|TRBJ1-1
SVGRVNTEAF
>TRBV11-2|TRBJ2-2
ASSQSNTGELF
>TRBV27|TRBJ2-1
ASSLDANNEQF
>TRBV28|TRBJ1-2
ASKEPSGRGYGYT
>TRBV5-5|TRBJ2-7
ATEEGIVPLEQY
>TRBV27|TRBJ2-7
ASSLRGDYEQY
>TRBV5-1|TRBJ2-3
ASRKGGTDTQY
>TRBV5-4|TRBJ1-2
ASNADYGYT
>TRBV6-1|TRBJ1-5
ASSEVGGGKPQH
>TRBV29-1|TRBJ1-2
SVEGGGQGYGYT
>TRBV4-1|TRBJ2-3
ASSQDGPSLDTQY
>TRBV11-2|TRBJ2-2
ASSLGPLTSGGVTGELF
>TRBV5-4|TRBJ2-1
VWGQHNEQF
>TRBV28|TRBJ2-5
ASSPTGEGETQY
>TRBV7-6|TRBJ2-7
ASSWGGVDYEQY
>TRBV7-3|TRBJ2-1
ASSLGGGRYNEQF
>TRBV5-6|TRBJ2-7
ASSYGTGERIYEQY
>TRBV4-1|TRBJ2-1
ASSPGQGWNEQF
>TRBV2|TRBJ2-7
ASPMGQPDSYEQY
>TRBV7-9|TRBJ2-4
ASSFFGPEKNIQY
>TRBV6-1|TRBJ1-6
ASRNHSPLH
>TRBV2|TRBJ2-1
ATLGTSSYNEQF
>TRBV27|TRBJ1-2
ASSLSMGEAIYGYT
>TRBV6-5|TRBJ1-4
ASSYSRGHEKLF
>TRBV6-6|TRBJ2-2
ASSSLVSGELF
>TRBV19|TRBJ2-2
ASSPGYELGELF
>TRBV30|TRBJ2-5
AWSRLGGAFQETQY
>TRBV5-5|TRBJ2-7
ASSLAWGNTVYEQY
>TRBV7-2|TRBJ2-3
ASSSGLAGVNTQY
>TRBV6-6|TRBJ2-7
ASSSRQYYEQY
>TRBV5-1|TRBJ2-1
ASSLGLVTPYNEQF
>TRBV11-2|TRBJ2-7
ASSLQTGYEQY
>TRBV6-1|TRBJ1-2
ASSELRAANYGYT